These 12 T cell receptor beta chains were sequenced from one sample in a study of early T cells in non-severe SARS-CoV-2 infection. TCRdb reprocessed the 5' RACE reads with MiXCR, giving one entry per CDR3 protein. Here the sample spans over 50,000 distinct CDR3 sequences, around 8% being singletons. Input material: whole blood. The receptors were sampled from an adult who was a healthcare worker with PCR-confirmed SARS-CoV-2 infection or an uninfected control (not recorded which).

This clonotype was counted many times. This chain uses TRBV3-1 with TRBJ2-3, with a possible D match to TRBD2 (5 bases). The CDR3 is 13 residues long. Germline V gene lookup returns CDR1 LGHDT and CDR2 YNNKEL (reference sequence). V dropped 1 base and J dropped 3 bases, with 5 bases sitting between them. CDR3 in DNA: TGTGCCAGCAGCCAAGTAGCGACAGATACGCAGTATTTT. The encoded protein is CASSQVATDTQYF.

This clonotype rates as medium-sized (0.01 to 0.1%). The V call is TRBV28, the J call TRBJ2-3; possible D gene TRBD1, 5 bases. Germline CDR1 is MDHEN and CDR2 is SYDVKM. Deletions cut 7 bases from V and 4 bases from J, with 15 bases between. This CDR3 comprises 14 residues. The CDR3 nucleotides are TGTGCCAGCACCCTGGGGCAGTGGCCAGATACGCAGTATTTT. This translates into CASTLGQWPDTQYF.

This clonotype was picked up many times. The chain uses TRBV19 and TRBJ2-2, with D tentatively TRBD2 (7 bases). The V gene lost 6 bases and the J gene lost 5 bases, with 25 bases spanning the gap. Per germline, CDR1 LNHDA and CDR2 SQIVND (reference sequence). The CDR3 covers 18 residues. CDR3 DNA: TGTGCCAGTAGGCGCCCAGTATCTGGGGGGGCCTGGACCGGGGAGCTGTTTTTT. Its protein product is CASRRPVSGGAWTGELFF.

This clonotype was seen a few times. This rearrangement joins TRBV4-3 to TRBJ1-5; no reliable D call. Germline CDR1 LGHNA, CDR2 YSLEER. This CDR3 is built from 15 residues. Deletions cut 1 base from V and 0 bases from J, with 7 bases between. As DNA, the CDR3 is TGCGCCAGCAGCCAAGTTAGGAATAGCAATCAGCCCCAGCATTTT. Its translation: CASSQVRNSNQPQHF.

This sequence joins TRBV7-8 and TRBJ2-5; no definite D call. The V gene lost 1 base and the J gene lost 4 bases, with 16 bases spanning the gap. The CDR3 spans 16 residues. Germline V gives CDR1 SGHVS, CDR2 FQNEAQ. As DNA, the CDR3 is TGTGCCAGCAGCTTAGAACATATCGGGTCCTCAGAGACCCAGTACTTC. It specifies CASSLEHIGSSETQYF.

The V gene is TRBV7-2, the J gene TRBJ2-5, with D possibly called TRBD1 or TRBD2 (6 bases each). CDR1 is SGHTA and CDR2 is FQGNSA in the germline V gene. V lost 2 bases, J lost 4 bases, and 8 bases lay in between. The CDR3 is 13 residues long. CDR3 in amino acids: CASSLRGAETQYF. CDR3 nucleotide sequence: TGTGCCAGCAGCTTAAGGGGGGCAGAGACCCAGTACTTC.

This clonotype was seen a few times. The genes are TRBV5-5 and TRBJ2-7, with D possibly matching TRBD2 (5 bases). The CDR3 sequence is 15 residues long. The ends were cut back, 4 bases at V and 0 bases at J, with 14 bases in the middle. CDR1 and CDR2 (germline): SGHKS, YYEKEE (reference sequence). The CDR3: CASSRGGSSSYEQYF. DNA of the CDR3: TGTGCCAGCAGCCGTGGAGGATCGAGCTCCTACGAGCAGTACTTC.

This clonotype occurred a few times. The CDR3 region has the DNA TGCAGCGTTGGGTCTCTAGGGGGCGGCCCGAACTATGGCTACACCTTC. Protein: CSVGSLGGGPNYGYTF. The V and J genes are TRBV29-1 and TRBJ1-2; 7 nucleotides line up with TRBD1. The CDR3 has 16 residues. V was clipped by 4 bases and J by 2 bases; unmatched bases: 13. CDR1 is SQVTM and CDR2 is ANQGSEA in the germline V gene.

This clonotype rates as medium-sized. This chain connects TRBV12-3 or TRBV12-4 to TRBJ1-1; D is possibly TRBD1 (5 bases). This CDR3 spans 14 amino acids. The V end lost 2 bases, the J end lost 1 base, and 8 bases lay between the germline ends. In DNA, the CDR3 is TGTGCCAGCAGTTTAAGGGGTGAGAACACTGAAGCTTTCTTT. Residues: CASSLRGENTEAFF.

The table lists this clonotype with a few counts. J is TRBJ2-3 and V is TRBV5-1, with D perhaps being TRBD1 or TRBD2 (5 bases each). V lost 4 bases and J 4 bases, leaving 13 bases between the germline ends. This CDR3 is built from 14 residues. Germline CDR1 SGHRS, CDR2 YFSETQ. The CDR3 loop reads CASSIPGTADTQYF. CDR3 DNA: TGCGCCAGCAGCATTCCGGGGACGGCAGATACGCAGTATTTT.

This clonotype appeared a few times. The gene calls are TRBV6-4 and TRBJ1-2; D gene ambiguous. V was shortened by 0 bases and J by 1 base, with 12 bases between the two germline ends. CDR3 length: 16 residues. The germline CDR1 and CDR2 sequences are MRHNA and SNTAGT. CDR3 nucleotide sequence: TGTGCCAGCAGTGACTCCGGTCCCGGGAATAACTATGGCTACACCTTC. Translation: CASSDSGPGNNYGYTF.

The sample holds many counts of this clonotype. The chain recombines TRBV10-3 with TRBJ2-5, with D possibly matching TRBD1 (5 bases). Germline V gives CDR1 ENHRY, CDR2 SYGVKD. The CDR3 runs 12 residues. V was shortened by 6 bases and J by 5 bases, with 10 bases between the two germline ends. The CDR3 loop reads CAIRDTAETQYF. CDR3 sequence (DNA): TGTGCCATCAGGGACACCGCGGAGACCCAGTACTTC.